This T cell receptor beta chain was profiled in a study of cytomegalovirus exposure and HLA in healthy donors. Study conclusions and caveats: The study designated 150 to 200 TCR beta chains cytomegalovirus-associated. Prior analysis indicated that the majority of TCR beta V segments exhibited productivity approximately 87% or approximately 30% of the time. In a later analysis, HLA-C alleles had the fewest associated TCRs, DRB1 alleles the most.

Points on this clone: Its target is not known.

Looked up from germline, CDR1 is MNHEY and CDR2 is SMNVEV (reference sequence). The CDR3 runs 15 residues. Trimming at V came to 4 bases and at J to 6 bases, leaving 7 bases not matched to a gene. A multiplex PCR was run with 60 Vbeta primers and 13 Jbeta primers. Libraries were prepared by immunoSEQ multiplex PCR; TCRdb keeps only in-frame clonotypes and omits some of them. The data contain around 120,000 clones, approximately 80% of them singletons. The clonotype comes from a young man in good health and CMV-seronegative. Material: PBMCs. The chain recombines TRBV27 with TRBJ2-7, with 12 bases that match TRBD2. The CDR3: CASSYGTSGRIEQYF. CDR3 sequence (DNA): TGTGCCAGCAGTTACGGGACTAGCGGGCGCATCGAGCAGTACTTC.